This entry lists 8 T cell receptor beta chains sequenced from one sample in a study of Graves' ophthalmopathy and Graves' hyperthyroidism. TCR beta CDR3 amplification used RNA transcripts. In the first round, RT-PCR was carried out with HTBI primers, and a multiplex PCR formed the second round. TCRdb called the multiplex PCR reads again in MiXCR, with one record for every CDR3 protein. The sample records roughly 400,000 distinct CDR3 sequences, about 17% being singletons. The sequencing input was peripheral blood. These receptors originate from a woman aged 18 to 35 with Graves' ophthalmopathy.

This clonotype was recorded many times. CDR3 in amino acids: CASSLLNQPQHF. The DNA for the CDR3 is TGTGCCAGCAGTCTACTAAATCAGCCCCAGCATTTT. The chain recombines TRBV7-9 with TRBJ1-5; no firm D call. This CDR3 region has 12 residues. In germline, CDR1 is SEHNR, CDR2 FQNEAQ (reference sequence). Deletions cut 6 bases from V and 4 bases from J, with 7 bases between.

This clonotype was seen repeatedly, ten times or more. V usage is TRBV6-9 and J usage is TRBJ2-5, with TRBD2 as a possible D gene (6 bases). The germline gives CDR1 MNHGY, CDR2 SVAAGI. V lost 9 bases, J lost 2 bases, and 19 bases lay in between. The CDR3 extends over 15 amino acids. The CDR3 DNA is TGTGCCAGAATCCTGGAGCTAGCGATGCAAGAGACCCAGTACTTC. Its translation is CARILELAMQETQYF.

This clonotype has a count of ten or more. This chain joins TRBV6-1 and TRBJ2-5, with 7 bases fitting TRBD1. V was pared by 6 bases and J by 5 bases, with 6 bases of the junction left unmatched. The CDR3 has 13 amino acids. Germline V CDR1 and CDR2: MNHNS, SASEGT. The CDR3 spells CASRNRGVETQYF. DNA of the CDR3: TGTGCCAGCAGGAACAGGGGCGTGGAGACCCAGTACTTC.

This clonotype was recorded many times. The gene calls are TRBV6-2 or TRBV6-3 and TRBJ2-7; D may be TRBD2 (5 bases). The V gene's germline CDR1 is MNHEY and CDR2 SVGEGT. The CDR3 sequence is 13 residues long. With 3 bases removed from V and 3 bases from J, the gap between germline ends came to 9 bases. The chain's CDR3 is CASSYLEVYEQYF. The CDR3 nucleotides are TGTGCCAGCAGTTATTTGGAGGTCTACGAGCAGTACTTC.

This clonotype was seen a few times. The CDR3: CASSQDLPRVETQYF. The CDR3 nucleotides read TGCGCCAGCAGCCAAGATCTTCCCAGGGTAGAGACCCAGTACTTC. V usage is TRBV4-3 and J usage is TRBJ2-5; tentative D call: TRBD1 (5 bases). Per germline, CDR1 LGHNA and CDR2 YSLEER. Trimming took 0 bases from V and 4 from J, leaving 12 bases between them. CDR3 length equals 15 residues.

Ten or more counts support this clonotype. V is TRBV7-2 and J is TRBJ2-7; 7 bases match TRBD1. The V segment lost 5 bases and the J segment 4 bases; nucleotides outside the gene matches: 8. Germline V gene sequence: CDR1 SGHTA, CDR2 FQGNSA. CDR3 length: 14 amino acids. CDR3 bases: TGTGCCAGCAGCCCCGGGACAGCACCTTACGAGCAGTACTTC. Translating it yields CASSPGTAPYEQYF. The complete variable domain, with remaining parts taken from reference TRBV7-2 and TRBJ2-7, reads GAGVSQSPSNKVTEKGKDVELRCDPISGHTALYWYRQSLGQGLEFLIYFQGNSAPDKSGLPSDRFSAERTGGSVSTLTIQRTQQEDSAVYLCASSPGTAPYEQYFGPGTRLTVT.

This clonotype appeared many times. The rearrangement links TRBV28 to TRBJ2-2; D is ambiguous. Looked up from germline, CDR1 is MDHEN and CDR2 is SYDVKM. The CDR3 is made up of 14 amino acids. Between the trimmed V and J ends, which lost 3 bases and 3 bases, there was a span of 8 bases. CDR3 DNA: TGTGCCAGCAGTTTTGGACCGGACACCGGGGAGCTGTTTTTT. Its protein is CASSFGPDTGELFF.

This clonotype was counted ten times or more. CDR3 amino acids: CASSPRGGGVQETQYF. Written as DNA, the CDR3 is TGTGCCAGCAGCCCACGGGGTGGCGGGGTCCAAGAGACCCAGTACTTC. J is TRBJ2-5 and V is TRBV7-2, with D perhaps matching TRBD2 (6 bases). The CDR3 spans 16 residues. From germline, CDR1 is SGHTA and CDR2 FQGNSA. V dropped 5 bases and J dropped 1 base, with 17 bases sitting between them.